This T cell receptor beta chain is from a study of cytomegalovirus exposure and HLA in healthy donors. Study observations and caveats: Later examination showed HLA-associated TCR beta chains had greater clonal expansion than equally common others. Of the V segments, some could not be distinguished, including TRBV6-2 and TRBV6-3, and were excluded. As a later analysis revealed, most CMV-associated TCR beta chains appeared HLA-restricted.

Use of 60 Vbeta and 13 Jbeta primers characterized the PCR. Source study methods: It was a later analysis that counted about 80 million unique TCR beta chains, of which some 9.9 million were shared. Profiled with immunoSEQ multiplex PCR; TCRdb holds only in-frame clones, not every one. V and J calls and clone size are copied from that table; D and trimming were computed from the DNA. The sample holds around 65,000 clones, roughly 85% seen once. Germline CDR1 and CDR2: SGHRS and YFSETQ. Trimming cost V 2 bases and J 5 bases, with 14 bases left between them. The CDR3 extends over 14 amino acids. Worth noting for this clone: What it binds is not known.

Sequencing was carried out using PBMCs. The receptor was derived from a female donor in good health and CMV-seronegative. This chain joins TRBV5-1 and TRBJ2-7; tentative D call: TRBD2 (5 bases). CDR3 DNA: TGCGCCAGCAGCTTTGGGAGAGGAACCAACGAGCAGTACTTC. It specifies CASSFGRGTNEQYF.